These 12 T cell receptor beta chains were sequenced from one sample in a study of response to subunit inactivated influenza vaccine (dated by TCRdb to the late 2010s). The library was obtained by RT-PCR. Sequencing was performed on an Illumina HiSeq 2500. The public reads were reanalyzed by TCRdb: fastp trimming at Q25, MiXCR alignment, in-frame beta chains only. Rows are unified per CDR3 protein, each entry keeping the most common DNA and genes. In this sample the table shows 550,000 to 800,000 distinct CDR3 sequences, around 14% of which occur a single time. The ten top clones hold 6% to 7% of the sample. The sample consisted of PBMCs from blood, taken 14 days before vaccination. Receptor source: a man in his fifties or sixties who received an inactivated influenza vaccine. Donor details come from another sample of the same person, matched by shared clones.

This chain uses TRBV10-3 with TRBJ2-5, with TRBD2 as a possible D gene (6 bases). Trimming stripped 8 bases from V and 2 bases from J, with 24 bases between. Per the germline V gene, CDR1 is ENHRY and CDR2 is SYGVKD. The CDR3 consists of 17 residues. In DNA, the CDR3 is TGTGCCATCGGACCGCAGGGAACGAGGAGCGGGCAAGAGACCCAGTACTTC. Translating gives CAIGPQGTRSGQETQYF.

The table lists this clonotype with many counts. The rearrangement joins TRBV5-1 to TRBJ2-5; perhaps TRBD2 as D (6 bases). V lost 4 bases to trimming and J lost 2 bases, with 12 bases between them. The germline V gene has CDR1 SGHRS and CDR2 YFSETQ. The length of the CDR3 is 14 residues. In nucleotides, the CDR3 is TGCGCCAGCAGCGACTACGGGAGTCAAGAGACCCAGTACTTC. Translating it yields CASSDYGSQETQYF. Full variable domain (rest looked up from reference TRBV5-1 and TRBJ2-5): KAGVTQTPRYLIKTRGQQVTLSCSPISGHRSVSWYQQTPGQGLQFLFEYFSETQRNKGNFPGRFSGRQFSNSRSEMNVSTLELGDSALYLCASSDYGSQETQYFGPGTRLLVL.

The V call is TRBV5-1, the J call TRBJ1-6; D perhaps matches TRBD1 (5 bases). Germline V gene data show CDR1 as SGHRS and CDR2 as YFSETQ. This CDR3 is built from 16 residues. Trimming cost V 4 bases and J 9 bases, with 20 bases left between them. The chain's CDR3 is CASSEPGARFSSPLHF. The CDR3 DNA is TGCGCCAGCAGCGAACCCGGGGCGCGATTTTCTTCACCCCTCCACTTT.

This rearrangement joins TRBV20-1 to TRBJ2-5; TRBD2 matches at 8 bases. The germline V gene encodes CDR1 DFQATT and CDR2 SNEGSKA (reference sequence). Germline trimming cut 3 bases from V and 0 bases from J; bases unmatched to any gene: 9. The CDR3 runs to 16 residues. The DNA of the CDR3 is TGCAGTGCTAGGGACTTACTAGCGGCCCACCAAGAGACCCAGTACTTC. Its protein product is CSARDLLAAHQETQYF.

The chain carries TRBV12-3 or TRBV12-4 and TRBJ2-1; 8 nucleotides match TRBD2. This CDR3 has 18 residues. The V and J ends lost 1 base and 6 bases, in that order; junction bases with no gene match: 14. The DNA for the CDR3 is TGTGCCAGCAGTTTAGGGGTTAGCGGGACGGGTTGGGGCAATGAGCAGTTCTTC. Its translation: CASSLGVSGTGWGNEQFF.

This clonotype was counted between two and nine times. This chain links TRBV3-1 with TRBJ2-2; maybe TRBD1 (5 bases). CDR3 length: 15 amino acids. V gave up 5 bases and J gave up 1 base, with 11 bases separating them. Germline V gene data show CDR1 as LGHDT and CDR2 as YNNKEL (reference sequence). CDR3 bases: TGTGCCAGCAGCAATAGGGGAAGGAACACCGGGGAGCTGTTTTTT. It is translated as CASSNRGRNTGELFF.

The J gene is TRBJ2-6, the V gene TRBV10-3; perhaps TRBD1 as D (5 bases). The germline V gene encodes CDR1 ENHRY and CDR2 SYGVKD. CDR3 size: 16 residues. V was trimmed by 2 bases and J by 3 bases, leaving 11 bases between them. The CDR3 loop reads CAISEGFRGGANVLTF. The CDR3 DNA follows: TGTGCCATCAGTGAGGGATTTAGGGGTGGGGCCAACGTCCTGACTTTC.

This clonotype was observed at least ten times. CDR3 in amino acids: CASSLAFQGDTQYF. As DNA, the CDR3 is TGTGCCAGCAGCTTAGCGTTTCAGGGGGATACGCAGTATTTT. V gene TRBV7-2 combines with J gene TRBJ2-3; D is perhaps TRBD1 (6 bases). The CDR3 spans 14 residues. V dropped 0 bases and J dropped 6 bases, with 10 bases sitting between them. Germline CDR1 SGHTA, CDR2 FQGNSA.

This clonotype was found a few times. The V and J genes are TRBV4-2 and TRBJ2-1, with 9 positions matching TRBD1. CDR1 and CDR2 from the germline V gene are LGHNA and YNFKEQ. CDR3 size: 15 residues. With 2 bases clipped from V and 6 bases from J, the junction kept 5 bases outside the gene matches. CDR3 nucleotide sequence: TGTGCCAGCAGCCAACCGGGACAGGGTCCCAATGAGCAGTTCTTC. Its protein is CASSQPGQGPNEQFF.

This chain uses TRBV10-3 with TRBJ2-3; D remains ambiguous. The germline gives CDR1 ENHRY, CDR2 SYGVKD. V lost 4 bases, J lost 0 bases, and 5 bases lay in between. The CDR3 sequence is 13 residues long. DNA for the CDR3: TGTGCCATCAGTGCCTACAGCACAGATACGCAGTATTTT. Translated, it gives CAISAYSTDTQYF.

A few counts support this clonotype. DNA for the CDR3: TGCGCCAGCAGCACGGGACAAAGGGAAAAACTGTTTTTT. It specifies CASSTGQREKLFF. This sequence joins TRBV5-1 and TRBJ1-4; weak D call: TRBD1 (6 bases). The germline V gene has CDR1 SGHRS and CDR2 YFSETQ. V dropped 4 bases and J dropped 8 bases, with 12 bases sitting between them. The CDR3 is 13 residues long.

The genes are TRBV6-2 or TRBV6-3 and TRBJ2-7; D is tentatively TRBD1 or TRBD2 (5 bases each). CDR3 length: 15 residues. V was trimmed by 6 bases and J by 2 bases, leaving 17 bases between them. Germline V gene sequence: CDR1 MNHEY, CDR2 SVGEGT. The CDR3 nucleotides read TGTGCCAGCAGCCACCCCCGGGACGGAACCTACGAGCAGTACTTC. Protein: CASSHPRDGTYEQYF.